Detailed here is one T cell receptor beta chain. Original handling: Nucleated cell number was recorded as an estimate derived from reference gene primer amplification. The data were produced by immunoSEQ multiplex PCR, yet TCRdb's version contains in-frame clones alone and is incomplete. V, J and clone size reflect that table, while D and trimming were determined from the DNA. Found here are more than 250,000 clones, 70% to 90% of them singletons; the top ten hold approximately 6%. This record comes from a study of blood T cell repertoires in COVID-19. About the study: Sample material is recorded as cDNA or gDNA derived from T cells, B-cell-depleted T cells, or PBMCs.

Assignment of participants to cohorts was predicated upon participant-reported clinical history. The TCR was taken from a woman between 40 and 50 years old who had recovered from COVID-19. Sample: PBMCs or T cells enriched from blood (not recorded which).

In nucleotides, the CDR3 is TGTGCCAGCAGTCAGTACGATCAGCCCCAGCATTTT. This gives the protein CASSQYDQPQHF. The V and J genes are TRBV28 and TRBJ1-5; no reliable D call. The CDR3 is 12 residues long. Germline-derived CDR1 and CDR2 are MDHEN and SYDVKM. Trimming cost V 5 bases and J 5 bases, with 7 bases left between them.